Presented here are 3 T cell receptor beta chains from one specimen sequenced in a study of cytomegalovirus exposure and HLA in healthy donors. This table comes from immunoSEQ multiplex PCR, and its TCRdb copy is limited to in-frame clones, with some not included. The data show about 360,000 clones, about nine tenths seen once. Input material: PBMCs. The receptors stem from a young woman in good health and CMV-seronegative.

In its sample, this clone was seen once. The CDR3 DNA reads TGTGCCAGCAGCCAGGGGGATACGCAGTATTTT. It codes for CASSQGDTQYF. The chain couples TRBV7-6 to TRBJ2-3, with a possible D match to TRBD1 (6 bases). Deletions cut 5 bases from V and 6 bases from J, with 6 bases between. In germline, CDR1 is SGHVS, CDR2 FNYEAQ. The CDR3 length is 11 residues.

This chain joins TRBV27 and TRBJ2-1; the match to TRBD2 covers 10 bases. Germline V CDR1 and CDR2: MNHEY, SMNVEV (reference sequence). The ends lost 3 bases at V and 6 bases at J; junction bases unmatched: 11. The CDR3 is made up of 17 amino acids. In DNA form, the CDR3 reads TGTGCCAGCAGTTTGGTAGCGGGGGGCGCCGCCCCCAATGAGCAGTTCTTC. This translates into CASSLVAGGAAPNEQFF.

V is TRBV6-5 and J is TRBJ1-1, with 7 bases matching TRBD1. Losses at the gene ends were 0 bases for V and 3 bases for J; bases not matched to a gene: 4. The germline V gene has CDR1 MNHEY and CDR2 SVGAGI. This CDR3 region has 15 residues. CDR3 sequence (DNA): TGTGCCAGCAGTTACTCGAGACAGGGCGACACTGAAGCTTTCTTT. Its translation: CASSYSRQGDTEAFF.